A selection of T cell receptor beta chains follows, all from one sample in a study of blood T cell repertoires in COVID-19. Sequenced by immunoSEQ multiplex PCR; TCRdb stores in-frame clones only, minus some. The sample includes about 270,000 clones, approximately 90% of them seen just once. Sequencing was performed on PBMCs or T cells enriched from blood (not recorded which). All receptors come from a man aged 35-49 years who had been exposed to COVID-19. Both conserved end residues are part of each CDR3. Each record gives: V gene, clone size, D gene, J gene, CDR3 DNA, CDR3 protein. D genes are given only for firm matches. Part of the rows lack a size; the others show once, few, many or a class for expanded clones.

TRBV5-1	NA	NA	TRBJ1-1	TGCGCCAGCACCCCCGGGACAACGATGAACACTGAAGCTTTCTTT	CASTPGTTMNTEAFF
TRBV28	NA	TRBD1	TRBJ1-3	TGTGCCAGCATCTCACAGGGGAACTCTGGAAACACCATATATTTT	CASISQGNSGNTIYF
TRBV27	NA	NA	TRBJ2-2	TGTGCCAGCAGTCGGGATGTGCACACCGGGGAGCTGTTTTTT	CASSRDVHTGELFF
TRBV28	NA	TRBD1	TRBJ1-2	TGTGCCAGCAGTTCCCCCAGGGGGCGAGGCTATGGCTACACCTTC	CASSSPRGRGYGYTF
TRBV5-6	NA	TRBD1	TRBJ1-6	TGTGCCAGCAGCTTGGCCCTAGGACAGGCTGCCTCACCCCTCCACTTT	CASSLALGQAASPLHF
TRBV28	NA	NA	TRBJ2-3	TGTGCCAGCAGTCCTAGGCAGGAGGGAGCAGATACGCAGTATTTT	CASSPRQEGADTQYF
TRBV19	NA	NA	TRBJ1-4	TGTGCCAGTACTGACATCCCAACTAATGAAAAACTGTTTTTT	CASTDIPTNEKLFF
TRBV30	NA	NA	TRBJ1-2	TGTGCCTGGAGTGTACACACCCCCAACTATGGCTACACCTTC	CAWSVHTPNYGYTF
TRBV7-2	NA	TRBD1	TRBJ2-7	TGTGCCAGCAGCCCTTCGGGGGGGGGACAGGGGACCTACGAGCAGTACTTC	CASSPSGGGQGTYEQYF
TRBV14	NA	NA	TRBJ1-1	TGTGCCAGCAGCCAAGGGGGGGGCCTAGGGAATACTGAAGCTTTCTTT	CASSQGGGLGNTEAFF
TRBV6-2/TRBV6-3	NA	TRBD1	TRBJ2-7	TGTGCCAGCAGCGACTCGGACAGGGGTTTCGAGCAGTACTTC	CASSDSDRGFEQYF
TRBV19	NA	NA	TRBJ1-1	TGTGCCAGTAACGAGGGATTGAACACTGAAGCTTTCTTT	CASNEGLNTEAFF
TRBV27	NA	NA	TRBJ1-1	TGTGCCAGCGCCGCCAGTCTCACTGAAGCTTTCTTT	CASAASLTEAFF
TRBV27	NA	TRBD1	TRBJ2-7	TGTGCCAGCAGTTTAGGTCGGGACAGGGGGCTCGGGGAGCAGTACTTC	CASSLGRDRGLGEQYF
TRBV7-9	NA	NA	TRBJ1-1	TGTGCCAGCAGCTCGGACACTTGGGGAGCTTTCTTT	CASSSDTWGAFF
TRBV24-1	NA	NA	TRBJ2-2	TGTGCCACCAGTGATCGACAGGTTCTTGGCGGGGAGCTGTTTTTT	CATSDRQVLGGELFF
TRBV4-1	NA	NA	TRBJ1-1	TGCGCCAGCAGCCTCCCGGGCTTTGGACAGATGAACACTGAAGCTTTCTTT	CASSLPGFGQMNTEAFF
TRBV5-5	few	NA	TRBJ2-5	TGTGCCAGCAGCGCAACTGGGGGGTCCCGGGAGACCCAGTACTTC	CASSATGGSRETQYF
TRBV5-5	NA	NA	TRBJ1-5	TGTGCCAGCAGCTCCGAGGGCTCCAATCAGCCCCAGCATTTT	CASSSEGSNQPQHF
TRBV20-1	NA	TRBD2	TRBJ2-3	TGCAGTGCTAGTCCCCCGACTAGCGGGAGAACAGATACGCAGTATTTT	CSASPPTSGRTDTQYF
TRBV18	NA	NA	TRBJ1-1	TGTGCCAGCTCACCAGGTTCGGGAGTGAACACTGAAGCTTTCTTT	CASSPGSGVNTEAFF
TRBV12-3/TRBV12-4	NA	NA	TRBJ1-1	TGTGCCAGCAGTCCAACGGTTGACACTGAAGCTTTCTTT	CASSPTVDTEAFF
TRBV24-1	NA	NA	TRBJ2-3	TGTGCCACCAGTGATTCCCGCAGGGGGAGGGATACGCAGTATTTT	CATSDSRRGRDTQYF